This TCR beta chain was documented in a study of T-cell memory formation after mild COVID-19. Whole-study findings and limits: CM and EM subsets held most contracting CD4+ clones; EMRA held CD8+ ones. Some clones that responded turned up in pre-infection memory, which suggests that cross-reactive memory joined in.

This clonotype has a single count. Its antigen remains unknown. TCRdb reanalysed the 5' RACE reads using MiXCR and keeps one entry per CDR3 protein. The data show hundreds of thousands of distinct CDR3 sequences, roughly 21% seen once. Trimming took 3 bases from V and 7 from J, leaving 16 bases between them. Germline values: CDR1 LNHDA, CDR2 SQIVND (reference sequence). CDR3 length equals 14 residues. The clonotype originates from a man between 18 and 35 years old who had mild COVID-19 (a few samples of this study predate the infection). Cell type and time point are not known. Sequenced: PBMCs or a T cell subset sorted from them (not recorded which). The chain couples TRBV19 to TRBJ2-7; perhaps TRBD2 as D (5 bases). CDR3 region: CASSMAPRRGEQYF. The CDR3 DNA reads TGTGCCAGTAGTATGGCCCCCCGCAGAGGGGAGCAGTACTTC.